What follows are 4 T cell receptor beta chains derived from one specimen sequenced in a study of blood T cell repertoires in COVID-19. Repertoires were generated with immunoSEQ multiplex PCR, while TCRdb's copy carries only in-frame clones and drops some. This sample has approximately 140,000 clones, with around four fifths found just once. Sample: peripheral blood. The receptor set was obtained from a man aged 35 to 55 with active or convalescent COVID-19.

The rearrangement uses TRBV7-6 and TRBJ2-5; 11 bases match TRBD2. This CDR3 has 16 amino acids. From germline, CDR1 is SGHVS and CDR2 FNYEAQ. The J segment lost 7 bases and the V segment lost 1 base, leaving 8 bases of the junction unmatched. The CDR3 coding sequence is TGTGCCAGCAGCTTAGACCCACTAGCGGGGGCCGGGACCCAGTACTTC. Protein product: CASSLDPLAGAGTQYF.

CDR3 loop: CASSERGNEQFF. The CDR3 DNA reads as TGTGCCAGCAGTGAAAGGGGAAATGAGCAGTTCTTC. The chain joins TRBV2 to TRBJ2-1; D is perhaps TRBD1 (5 bases). Germline-derived CDR1 and CDR2 are SNHLY and FYNNEI. This CDR3 has 12 amino acids. The V gene lost 2 bases and the J gene lost 7 bases, with 6 bases spanning the gap.

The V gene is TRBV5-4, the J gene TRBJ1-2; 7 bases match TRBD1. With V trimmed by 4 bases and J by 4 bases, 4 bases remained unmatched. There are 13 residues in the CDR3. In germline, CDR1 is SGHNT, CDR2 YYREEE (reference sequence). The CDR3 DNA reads TGTGCCAGCAGCAGGGACAGTGCCTATGGCTACACCTTC. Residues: CASSRDSAYGYTF.

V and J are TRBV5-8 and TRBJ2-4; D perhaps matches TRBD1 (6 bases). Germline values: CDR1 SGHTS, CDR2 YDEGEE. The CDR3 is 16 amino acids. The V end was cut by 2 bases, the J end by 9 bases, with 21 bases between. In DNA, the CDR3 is TGTGCCAGCAGCTTAACCGGGACAAGGGGCTCGGGCATTCAGTACTTC. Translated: CASSLTGTRGSGIQYF.